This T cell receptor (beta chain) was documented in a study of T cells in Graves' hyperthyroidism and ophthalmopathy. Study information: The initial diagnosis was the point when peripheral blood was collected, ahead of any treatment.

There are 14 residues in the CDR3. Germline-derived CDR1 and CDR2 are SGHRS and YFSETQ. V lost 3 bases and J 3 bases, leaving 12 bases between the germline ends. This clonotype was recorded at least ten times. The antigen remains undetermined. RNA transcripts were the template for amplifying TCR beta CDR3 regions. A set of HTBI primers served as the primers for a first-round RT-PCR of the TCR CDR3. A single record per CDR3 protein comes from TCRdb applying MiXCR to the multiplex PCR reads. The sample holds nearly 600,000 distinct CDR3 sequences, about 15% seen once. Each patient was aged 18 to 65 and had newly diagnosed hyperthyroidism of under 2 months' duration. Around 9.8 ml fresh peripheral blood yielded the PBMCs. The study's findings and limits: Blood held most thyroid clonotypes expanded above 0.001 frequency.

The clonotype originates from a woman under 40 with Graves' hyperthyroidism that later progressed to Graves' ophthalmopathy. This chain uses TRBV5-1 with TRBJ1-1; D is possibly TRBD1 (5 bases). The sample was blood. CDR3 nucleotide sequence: TGCGCCAGCAGCTGGAGGGACGGAGACACTGAAGCTTTCTTT. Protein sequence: CASSWRDGDTEAFF.